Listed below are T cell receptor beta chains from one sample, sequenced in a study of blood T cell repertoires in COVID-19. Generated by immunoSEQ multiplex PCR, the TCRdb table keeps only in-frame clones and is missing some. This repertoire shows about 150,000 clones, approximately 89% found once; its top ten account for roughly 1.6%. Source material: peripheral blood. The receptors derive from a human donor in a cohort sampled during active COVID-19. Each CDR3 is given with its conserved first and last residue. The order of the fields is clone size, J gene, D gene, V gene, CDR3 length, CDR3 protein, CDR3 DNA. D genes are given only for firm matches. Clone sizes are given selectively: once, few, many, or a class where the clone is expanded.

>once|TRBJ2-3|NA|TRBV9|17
CASSVLGAGPSTDTQYF
TGTGCCAGCAGCGTATTAGGGGCAGGGCCTAGCACAGATACGCAGTATTTT
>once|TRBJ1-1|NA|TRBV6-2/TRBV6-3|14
CASSYYSVNTEAFF
TGTGCCAGCAGTTACTATTCGGTGAACACTGAAGCTTTCTTT
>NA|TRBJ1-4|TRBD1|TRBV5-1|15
CASSLGQGEIEKLFF
TGCGCCAGCAGCTTGGGACAGGGGGAAATTGAAAAACTGTTTTTT
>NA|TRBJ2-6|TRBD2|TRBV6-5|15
CASKRGAPGANVLTF
TGTGCCAGCAAGCGGGGGGCCCCTGGGGCCAACGTCCTGACTTTC
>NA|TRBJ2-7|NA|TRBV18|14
CASSPEGDFGEQYF
TGTGCCAGCTCCCCTGAAGGGGATTTCGGGGAGCAGTACTTC
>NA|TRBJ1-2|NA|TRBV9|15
CASSVDRANAGGYTF
TGTGCCAGCAGCGTAGATCGGGCCAACGCGGGGGGCTACACCTTC
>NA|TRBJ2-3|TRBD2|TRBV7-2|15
CASSVGLAGTETQYF
TGTGCCAGCAGCGTAGGACTAGCGGGGACGGAAACGCAGTATTTT
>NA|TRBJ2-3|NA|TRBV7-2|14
CASSPPRGPDTQYF
TGTGCCAGCAGCCCCCCGCGGGGACCAGATACGCAGTATTTT
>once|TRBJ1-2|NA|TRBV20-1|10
CSAHSYGYTF
TGCAGTGCTCACAGCTATGGCTACACCTTC
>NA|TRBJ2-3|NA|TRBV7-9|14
CASSPQGSLDTQYF
TGTGCCAGCAGCCCACAGGGTAGTTTAGATACGCAGTATTTT
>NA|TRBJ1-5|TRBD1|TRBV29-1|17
CSESGGGQGAINQPQHF
TGCAGCGAAAGCGGAGGGGGCCAGGGGGCGATCAATCAGCCCCAGCATTTT
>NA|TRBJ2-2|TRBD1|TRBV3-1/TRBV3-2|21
CASSQDKGMGRTGGGTGELFF
TGTGCCAGCAGCCAAGATAAGGGGATGGGTCGGACAGGGGGCGGTACCGGGGAGCTGTTTTTT
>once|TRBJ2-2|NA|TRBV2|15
CASRLSSDSSGELFF
TGTGCCAGCAGACTATCGAGCGACTCGTCCGGGGAGCTGTTTTTT
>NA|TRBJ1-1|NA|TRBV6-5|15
CASRGRLEVNTEAFF
TGTGCCAGCAGGGGGCGGTTAGAGGTGAACACTGAAGCTTTCTTT
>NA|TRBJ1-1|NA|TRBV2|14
CASSEMDRGLQAFF
TGTGCCAGCAGTGAAATGGATCGGGGATTACAAGCTTTCTTT
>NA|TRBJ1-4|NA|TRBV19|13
CASSIQGREKLFF
TGTGCCAGTAGTATACAGGGGAGAGAAAAACTGTTTTTT
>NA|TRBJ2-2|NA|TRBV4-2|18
CASSQDQEGYVRVGELFF
TGTGCCAGCAGCCAAGATCAGGAGGGCTACGTGCGGGTCGGGGAGCTGTTTTTT